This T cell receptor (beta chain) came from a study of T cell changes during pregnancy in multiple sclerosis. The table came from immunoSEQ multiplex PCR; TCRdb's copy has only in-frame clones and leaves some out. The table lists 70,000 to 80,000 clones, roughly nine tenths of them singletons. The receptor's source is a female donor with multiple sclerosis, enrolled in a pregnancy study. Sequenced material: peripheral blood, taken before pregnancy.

CDR3 sequence reads: CASSQDPSVGELFF. The CDR3 nucleotides are TGCGCCAGCAGCCAAGATCCCTCTGTGGGGGAGCTGTTTTTT. The rearrangement joins TRBV4-3 to TRBJ2-2, with D unresolved. Trimming pared 0 bases from V and 8 bases from J, leaving 10 bases between. Germline V CDR1 and CDR2: LGHNA, YSLEER. This CDR3 is built from 14 residues.